Listed below are T cell receptor beta chains from one sample, sequenced in a study of cytomegalovirus exposure and HLA in healthy donors. Sequenced by immunoSEQ multiplex PCR; TCRdb stores in-frame clones only, minus some. The listing contains approximately 72,000 clones. Sequenced: PBMCs. The origin of the receptors is a woman aged 40 to 49 in good health and CMV-seropositive. The CDR3 runs from the conserved cysteine through the conserved F or W. A D gene is named only where the DNA matches it firmly.

v_gene,d_gene,j_gene,CDR3nt,CDR3aa
TRBV5-1,TRBD2,TRBJ2-5,TGCGCCAGCAGCTCCGGGACTAGCGGAGAAGAGACCCAGTACTTC,CASSSGTSGEETQYF
TRBV5-4,TRBD1,TRBJ2-7,TGTGCCAGCAGCTTCCCGGGACAGGGCGCCGAGCAGTACTTC,CASSFPGQGAEQYF
TRBV5-1,NA,TRBJ2-2,TGCGCCAGCATCTCAACGGGTAGCGGAAACACCGGGGAGCTGTTTTTT,CASISTGSGNTGELFF
TRBV7-9,NA,TRBJ2-7,TGTGCCAGCAGCTTCTTAGGAGACTACGAGCAGTACTTC,CASSFLGDYEQYF
TRBV5-1,TRBD1,TRBJ2-7,TGCGCCAGCAGCTTGGATCAGGGGGATAACTACGAGCAGTACTTC,CASSLDQGDNYEQYF
TRBV15,NA,TRBJ2-3,TGTGCCACCAGCAACAGGGCTGCAGATACGCAGTATTTT,CATSNRAADTQYF
TRBV18,NA,TRBJ2-6,TGTGCCAGCTCACCACTGCGGGTGTCTGGGGCCAACGTCCTGACTTTC,CASSPLRVSGANVLTF
TRBV4-1,TRBD1,TRBJ1-6,TGCGCCAGCAGCGAGCGGACAGGGGTTGCCTTCTATAATTCACCCCTCCACTTT,CASSERTGVAFYNSPLHF
TRBV6-5,TRBD1,TRBJ2-7,TGTGCCAGCAGTTACCGGGGACAGGGGACCTACGAGCAGTACTTC,CASSYRGQGTYEQYF
TRBV28,NA,TRBJ1-2,TGTGCCAGCAGACCCCCAGGGCCTAACTATGGCTACACCTTC,CASRPPGPNYGYTF
TRBV7-2,TRBD2,TRBJ2-3,TGTGCCAGCAGCGTACTAGCGGGTATCACAGATACGCAGTATTTT,CASSVLAGITDTQYF
TRBV19,NA,TRBJ1-2,TGTGCCAGTAGACTCCCGGGTGAGGGCGCGGGGTATGGCTACACCTTC,CASRLPGEGAGYGYTF
TRBV28,TRBD1,TRBJ1-1,TGTGCCAGCGTAGACAGGGGTACTACTGAAGCTTTCTTT,CASVDRGTTEAFF
TRBV4-2,NA,TRBJ1-6,TGTGCCAGCAGCCAAGATTTGGCGACAGGTACCTATAATTCACCCCTCCACTTT,CASSQDLATGTYNSPLHF
TRBV9,TRBD1,TRBJ1-1,TGTGCCAGCAGCGAAACCTATCACAGGGGGCGCGCGGACGGAGCTTTCTTT,CASSETYHRGRADGAFF
TRBV4-3,NA,TRBJ1-1,TGCGCCAGCAGCCAAGAGGAGAGCACTGAAGCTTTCTTT,CASSQEESTEAFF
TRBV5-4,TRBD2,TRBJ2-7,TGTGCCAGCAGCTTGGCCGGACTAGAGGGGACCCACGAGCAGTACTTC,CASSLAGLEGTHEQYF
TRBV6-6,NA,TRBJ2-1,TGTGCCAGCGGGGTCGGGGGTGGTGAGCAGTTCTTC,CASGVGGGEQFF
TRBV29-1,TRBD1,TRBJ2-7,TGCAGCGTTGACGGCACAGGGGGCGACGAGCAGTACTTC,CSVDGTGGDEQYF
TRBV19,NA,TRBJ1-2,TGTGCCAGTAAGGGGAGCGGGTCACACAGCCTCAACTATGGCTACACCTTC,CASKGSGSHSLNYGYTF
TRBV9,NA,TRBJ1-5,TGTGCCAGCAGCGGGACGACAGTCGCTCAGCCCCAGCATTTT,CASSGTTVAQPQHF
TRBV28,TRBD1,TRBJ1-5,TGTGCCAGCAGTTCCCGACAGGGTGTCCAGCCCCAGCATTTT,CASSSRQGVQPQHF
TRBV29-1,TRBD2,TRBJ2-1,TGCAGCGTTGAATCCGCGTCTACTAGCGAGGGATACAATGAGCAGTTCTTC,CSVESASTSEGYNEQFF
TRBV6-6,TRBD2,TRBJ2-3,TGTGCCGGGAAGACTAGCGGGGAAACAGATACGCAGTATTTT,CAGKTSGETDTQYF
TRBV28,TRBD1,TRBJ1-3,TGTGCCAGCGAGGACAGGGCGGACACCATATATTTT,CASEDRADTIYF
TRBV19,TRBD1,TRBJ1-2,TGTGCCAGTAGTACCGACAGGGAATCACATGGCTACACCTTC,CASSTDRESHGYTF
TRBV28,NA,TRBJ1-1,TGTGCCAGCAGTCGATGGACATTTTCCGCGAACACTGAAGCTTTCTTT,CASSRWTFSANTEAFF
TRBV5-1,TRBD2,TRBJ2-2,TGCGCCAGCAGCTTTCTAGCGGGGAACACCGGGGAGCTGTTTTTT,CASSFLAGNTGELFF
TRBV27,TRBD1,TRBJ2-5,TGTGCCAGCAGTCGGACAGGGAGAGAGACCCAGTACTTC,CASSRTGRETQYF
TRBV5-5,NA,TRBJ1-1,TGTGCCAGCAGCTCTGGGATCGGGAGTGGAACTGAAGCTTTCTTT,CASSSGIGSGTEAFF
TRBV2,TRBD2,TRBJ2-3,TGTGCCGGCAGTGAAGCCGGCGCGGGAGGTGGTACGCAGTATTTT,CAGSEAGAGGGTQYF
TRBV15,NA,TRBJ1-5,TGTGCCACCAGCTTAAGCAGGGGTGATCAGCCCCAGCATTTT,CATSLSRGDQPQHF
TRBV5-1,NA,TRBJ1-4,TGCGCCAGCAGCCGAAACCGAGGGGAGGTTGAAAAACTGTTTTTT,CASSRNRGEVEKLFF
TRBV6-1,TRBD1,TRBJ2-7,TGTGCCAGCAGTCAGACAGGGTCCTACGAGCAGTACTTC,CASSQTGSYEQYF
TRBV2,NA,TRBJ1-1,TGTGCCAGCACCGTTTTGGGGGGGCCCACTGAAGCTTTCTTT,CASTVLGGPTEAFF
TRBV2,NA,TRBJ1-5,TGTGCCAGCAGGGAGGACAGACATTATAGCAATCAGCCCCAGCATTTT,CASREDRHYSNQPQHF
TRBV27,NA,TRBJ1-2,TGTGCCAGTAGACAGGCCTACTATGGCTACACCTTC,CASRQAYYGYTF
TRBV10-3,NA,TRBJ2-3,TGTGCCAGCAACAGGGTCTGGGGCACAGATACGCAGTATTTT,CASNRVWGTDTQYF
TRBV15,TRBD1,TRBJ1-1,TGTGCCACCAGCAGAGATCAGGGGGCGAACACTGAAGCTTTCTTT,CATSRDQGANTEAFF
TRBV14,NA,TRBJ2-7,TGTGCCAGCAGCCAAGATCTTGGAGGGCTAGCCGGGGAGCAGTACTTC,CASSQDLGGLAGEQYF
TRBV5-4,TRBD1,TRBJ1-2,TGTGCCAGCAGCTTTCCCGGACAGGGGGCGGGCAGCGGCTACACCTTC,CASSFPGQGAGSGYTF
TRBV7-9,TRBD1,TRBJ1-1,TGTGCCAGCAGCCTTTCTAGACAGGGCACTGAAGCTTTCTTT,CASSLSRQGTEAFF
TRBV18,TRBD1,TRBJ1-1,TGTGCCAGCTCACCAGGGACAGGGGGCACTGAAGCTTTCTTT,CASSPGTGGTEAFF
TRBV19,TRBD1,TRBJ1-6,TGTGCCAGTAGCCCCCCCCCGGGACAGATATATAATTCACCCCTCCACTTT,CASSPPPGQIYNSPLHF
TRBV11-3,TRBD1,TRBJ2-6,TGTGCCAGCAGCCCGGGACAGGGGGCTCTCTCTGGGGCCAACGTCCTGACTTTC,CASSPGQGALSGANVLTF
TRBV9,TRBD2,TRBJ2-7,TGTGCCAGCAGCGTAAGACTAGCGGGGGACGAGCAGTACTTC,CASSVRLAGDEQYF
TRBV6-5,TRBD1,TRBJ1-6,TGTGCCAGCAGTCGGACAGGGGTAAATTCACCCCTCCACTTT,CASSRTGVNSPLHF
TRBV18,TRBD1,TRBJ2-3,TGTGCCAGCTCACCGAGGGACAGGGGGCGGATTTGGAATACGCAGTATTTT,CASSPRDRGRIWNTQYF
TRBV5-1,TRBD1,TRBJ2-5,TGCGCCAGCAGCTTGGATGAGACAGGGGGAACGGAGACCCAGTACTTC,CASSLDETGGTETQYF
TRBV19,NA,TRBJ2-4,TGTGCCAGTAGTACGAACAGCCGGAACATTCAGTACTTC,CASSTNSRNIQYF
TRBV19,TRBD1,TRBJ2-7,TGTGCCAGTAGTAGGACAGGGGGCGACGAGCAGTACTTC,CASSRTGGDEQYF
TRBV18,TRBD1,TRBJ2-7,TGTGCCAGCTCACCAGGGACAGGGGGCTACGAGCAGTACTTC,CASSPGTGGYEQYF
TRBV18,NA,TRBJ1-1,TGTGCCAGCTCACCTGCAGGGGTTATGAACACTGAAGCTTTCTTT,CASSPAGVMNTEAFF